This TCR beta chain was captured by sequencing in a study of blood T cell repertoires in COVID-19. Study-level information: T cells, B-cell-depleted T cells, or PBMCs supplied cDNA or gDNA.

This clone has more than one count but fewer than ten. Looked up from germline, CDR1 is SGHRS and CDR2 is YFSETQ. The CDR3 covers 15 residues. Trimming stripped 4 bases from V and 0 bases from J, with 8 bases between. The authors' processing: Nucleated cell counts were estimated from reference gene primer amplification. The method was immunoSEQ multiplex PCR; TCRdb's version includes in-frame clones alone and lacks a portion of them. Clone size and V and J calls were adopted from that table, with D and trimming inferred from the DNA. The table shows roughly 59,000 clones, with 65% to 85% occurring only once.

The chain links TRBV5-1 to TRBJ2-6, with D tentatively TRBD2 (5 bases). This clonotype originated in a human donor in a cohort sampled during active COVID-19. The sample was peripheral blood. CDR3 residues: CASSPDYSGANVLTF. The DNA for the CDR3 is TGCGCCAGCAGCCCCGACTACTCTGGGGCCAACGTCCTGACTTTC.